This passage covers 32 T cell receptor beta chains from one sample sequenced in a study of cytomegalovirus exposure and HLA in healthy donors. Primers: 60 Vbeta forward and 13 Jbeta reverse. Clones were sequenced by immunoSEQ multiplex PCR, and TCRdb holds only the in-frame ones, with some missing. The sample yields 100,000 to 150,000 clones, more than 65% seen once. The specimen was PBMCs. The source is a male donor in good health and CMV-seropositive.

The CDR3 bases are TGTGCCAGCAGCTTAGGGACAGGTACTAACTATGGCTACACCTTC. Protein: CASSLGTGTNYGYTF. This chain links TRBV7-9 with TRBJ1-2, with 7 bases matching TRBD1. After removal of 1 base from V and 0 bases from J, the junction contained 2 bases not matched to a gene. The CDR3 runs 15 residues. CDR1 and CDR2 (germline): SEHNR, FQNEAQ (reference sequence).

The chain carries TRBV18 and TRBJ1-4, with D possibly TRBD1 on 6 matching bases. CDR3 length equals 17 residues. Trimming took 6 bases from V and 3 from J, leaving 20 bases between them. Germline V gene data show CDR1 as KGHSH and CDR2 as LQKENI. The CDR3 loop is CASSHREQGASNEKLFF. CDR3 DNA: TGTGCCAGCTCTCACCGGGAACAGGGCGCTTCTAATGAAAAACTGTTTTTT.

The rearrangement joins TRBV19 to TRBJ1-1; no clear D gene. Germline loops: CDR1 LNHDA, CDR2 SQIVND (reference sequence). The CDR3 loop spans 15 amino acids. V lost 6 bases and J lost 1, with 15 bases in between. CDR3 DNA sequence: TGTGCCAGTAGGCCTTACGCCAGAAAGAACACTGAAGCTTTCTTT. This encodes CASRPYARKNTEAFF.

This chain joins TRBV10-1 and TRBJ1-3, with 7 bases that match TRBD1. After removal of 4 bases from V and 5 bases from J, the junction contained 5 bases not matched to a gene. The CDR3 totals 14 residues. Germline assignment: CDR1 WNHNN and CDR2 SYGVQD (reference sequence). Here the CDR3 DNA reads TGCGCCAGCAGTGGACAGGGCAGGAGAAACACCATATATTTT. Its translation is CASSGQGRRNTIYF.

The V gene is TRBV30, the J gene TRBJ1-5; possibly TRBD1 for D (5 bases). CDR3 length: 13 residues. With 1 base removed from V and 9 bases from J, the gap between germline ends came to 13 bases. Germline V gives CDR1 GTSNPN, CDR2 SVGIG (reference sequence). The DNA of the CDR3 is TGTGCCTGGAGTGGGGGGGTTGGGTGGCCCCAGCATTTT. Translated, it gives CAWSGGVGWPQHF.

V usage is TRBV27 and J usage is TRBJ1-1; TRBD1 is a possible D gene (5 bases). This CDR3 comprises 15 residues. Germline V gene sequence: CDR1 MNHEY, CDR2 SMNVEV (reference sequence). V dropped 5 bases and J dropped 3 bases, with 16 bases sitting between them. The CDR3 DNA reads TGTGCCAGCAGTCCCCCGGGCAGGGTCTACACTGAAGCTTTCTTT. Amino acids: CASSPPGRVYTEAFF.

This chain connects TRBV28 to TRBJ2-3; 14 bases are shared with TRBD2. The V segment lost 4 bases and the J segment 0 bases; nucleotides outside the gene matches: 9. Germline V gene sequence: CDR1 MDHEN, CDR2 SYDVKM. This CDR3 spans 19 amino acids. This CDR3 reads CASSSPATSGRDSTDTQYF. The CDR3 DNA is TGTGCCAGCAGTTCTCCCGCGACTAGCGGGAGGGATAGCACAGATACGCAGTATTTT.

The J gene is TRBJ2-7, the V gene TRBV6-5; the D gene is possibly TRBD2 (7 bases). CDR3 size: 16 residues. CDR1 and CDR2 from the germline V gene are MNHEY and SVGAGI. V was pared by 1 base and J by 5 bases, with 18 bases between. The CDR3 bases are TGTGCCAGCAGTTACTGGAGGGGGGGAGGTCTTGACGAGCAGTACTTC. Amino acid sequence: CASSYWRGGGLDEQYF.

The chain couples TRBV28 to TRBJ2-7, with TRBD1 matching over 10 bases. Germline CDR1 is MDHEN and CDR2 is SYDVKM. This CDR3 has 14 residues. V dropped 5 bases and J dropped 4; count of bases not matched to a gene: 5. The CDR3 loop reads CASSKDRGPYEQYF. The CDR3 nucleotides are TGTGCCAGCAGTAAAGACAGGGGGCCTTACGAGCAGTACTTC.

V usage is TRBV23-1 and J usage is TRBJ1-1, with 9 bases that match TRBD1. TRBV23-1 is classed as an ORF, of uncertain function. Losses at the gene ends were 4 bases for V and 3 bases for J; bases not matched to a gene: 6. This CDR3 is 15 amino acids long. CDR3 sequence reads: CASSRGQGRHTEAFF. In DNA, the CDR3 is TGCGCCAGCAGTCGGGGACAGGGAAGACACACTGAAGCTTTCTTT.

The rearrangement links TRBV19 to TRBJ2-1; the D gene is possibly TRBD1 (6 bases). In germline, CDR1 is LNHDA, CDR2 SQIVND (reference sequence). The CDR3 contains 15 residues. The V end was cut by 0 bases, the J end by 3 bases, with 9 bases between. This CDR3 reads CASSIEDRHYNEQFF. CDR3 coding DNA: TGTGCCAGTAGTATAGAGGACAGACACTACAATGAGCAGTTCTTC. The whole variable domain, remainder taken from reference TRBV19 and TRBJ2-1, is DGGITQSPKYLFRKEGQNVTLSCEQNLNHDAMYWYRQDPGQGLRLIYYSQIVNDFQKGDIAEGYSVSREKKESFPLTVTSAQKNPTAFYLCASSIEDRHYNEQFFGPGTRLTVL.

CDR3 residues: CASSARDRGDIQYF. Written as DNA, the CDR3 is TGTGCCAGTAGTGCCCGGGACAGGGGGGACATTCAGTACTTC. This chain links TRBV19 with TRBJ2-4, with 11 bases aligning to TRBD1. The germline gives CDR1 LNHDA, CDR2 SQIVND (reference sequence). This CDR3 contains 14 residues. Trimming at V came to 5 bases and at J to 8 bases, leaving 5 bases not matched to a gene.

The chain has TRBV5-1 and TRBJ1-2; D ambiguous. Germline V CDR1 and CDR2: SGHRS, YFSETQ. V was trimmed by 0 bases and J by 6 bases, leaving 6 bases between them. The CDR3 length is 12 residues. Written as DNA, the CDR3 is TGCGCCAGCAGCTTGGATTTCGATGGCTACACCTTC. It codes for CASSLDFDGYTF.

The rearrangement joins TRBV28 to TRBJ1-2; 10 bases are a match to TRBD1. This CDR3 has 18 residues. Looked up from germline, CDR1 is MDHEN and CDR2 is SYDVKM. J was trimmed by 0 bases and V by 5 bases; bases with no gene match: 12. The CDR3 DNA follows: TGTGCCAGCAGTGCTACTTGGGACAGGGGTCAGGCTAACTATGGCTACACCTTC. It translates to CASSATWDRGQANYGYTF.

The genes are TRBV2 and TRBJ2-2; TRBD2 matches 7 bases. J was trimmed by 8 bases and V by 5 bases; bases with no gene match: 14. Germline V CDR1 and CDR2: SNHLY, FYNNEI. The CDR3 is 16 amino acids. For the CDR3, the DNA is TGTGCCAGCAGTCTACAAGCGGGGCCCCCGGGGGGGGAGCTGTTTTTT. Translation gives CASSLQAGPPGGELFF. Using reference TRBV2 and TRBJ2-2 for the parts outside the CDR3, the full variable domain is EPEVTQTPSHQVTQMGQEVILRCVPISNHLYFYWYRQILGQKVEFLVSFYNNEISEKSEIFDDQFSVERPDGSNFTLKIRSTKLEDSAMYFCASSLQAGPPGGELFFGEGSRLTVL.

The J gene is TRBJ2-2, the V gene TRBV7-8; tentative D call: TRBD2 (6 bases). Germline V CDR1 and CDR2: SGHVS, FQNEAQ. This CDR3 has 16 amino acids. V lost 3 bases and J lost 1, with 12 bases in between. The CDR3 DNA is TGTGCCAGCAGCTTCGGTCTAGCGTGGAACACCGGGGAGCTGTTTTTT. Translating it yields CASSFGLAWNTGELFF.

As DNA, the CDR3 is TGCAGCGTGGAACCTGGGACAGGGGCAGACGAGCAGTACTTC. It is translated as CSVEPGTGADEQYF. The genes are TRBV29-1 and TRBJ2-7; TRBD1 matches 10 bases. This CDR3 region has 14 residues. With 6 bases clipped from V and 5 bases from J, the junction kept 10 bases outside the gene matches. Germline V CDR1 and CDR2: SQVTM, ANQGSEA.

This clone was recorded only once. Its ends do not fully match the called genes, so a read error is possible. V and J are TRBV19 and TRBJ2-4; 7 bases align to TRBD2. The CDR3 loop spans 14 amino acids. CDR1 is LNHDA and CDR2 is SQIVND in the germline V gene (reference sequence). CDR3 sequence reads: CASSMIGGKNSQYF. CDR3 nucleotide sequence: TGTGCCAGTAGTATGATCGGGGGGAAAAACAGTCAGTACTTC.

The chain is built from TRBV5-4 and TRBJ1-6, with 7 bases aligning to TRBD1. The germline V gene encodes CDR1 SGHNT and CDR2 YYREEE (reference sequence). V lost 2 bases to trimming and J lost 8 bases; unmatched junction nucleotides: 4. CDR3 length equals 14 residues. CDR3 region: CASSFRDRDSPLHF. CDR3 nucleotide sequence: TGTGCCAGCAGCTTCCGGGACAGAGATTCACCCCTCCACTTT. Full variable domain (remainder filled in from reference TRBV5-4 and TRBJ1-6): ETGVTQSPTHLIKTRGQQVTLRCSSQSGHNTVSWYQQALGQGPQFIFQYYREEENGRGNFPPRFSGLQFPNYSSELNVNALELDDSALYLCASSFRDRDSPLHFGNGTRLTVT.

In its sample, this clone was seen a few times. The chain uses TRBV7-2 and TRBJ1-1; TRBD1 aligns across 7 bases. V was clipped by 5 bases and J by 0 bases; unmatched bases: 9. This CDR3 is 16 amino acids long. Germline V CDR1 and CDR2: SGHTA, FQGNSA. The CDR3, as DNA: TGTGCCAGCAGCCCGAAGGGGACAGTATTGAACACTGAAGCTTTCTTT. Translation gives CASSPKGTVLNTEAFF. The full variable domain, in which reference TRBV7-2 and TRBJ1-1 provide the parts outside the CDR3, is GAGVSQSPSNKVTEKGKDVELRCDPISGHTALYWYRQSLGQGLEFLIYFQGNSAPDKSGLPSDRFSAERTGGSVSTLTIQRTQQEDSAVYLCASSPKGTVLNTEAFFGQGTRLTVV.

This chain connects TRBV6-6 to TRBJ1-1; D may be TRBD1 (5 bases). The V end lost 4 bases, the J end lost 1 base, and 10 bases lay between the germline ends. CDR1 is MNHNY and CDR2 is SVGAGI in the germline V gene (reference sequence). The CDR3 totals 14 residues. CDR3 sequence reads: CASSWGPSNTEAFF. CDR3 nucleotide sequence: TGTGCCAGCAGTTGGGGCCCCTCGAACACTGAAGCTTTCTTT.

The chain carries TRBV5-1 and TRBJ2-1; D call uncertain. V gave up 5 bases and J gave up 1 base, with 10 bases separating them. The germline V gene encodes CDR1 SGHRS and CDR2 YFSETQ. CDR3 length: 14 residues. The CDR3 reads CASSSYASYNEQFF. The DNA of the CDR3 is TGCGCCAGCAGTTCCTACGCGTCCTACAATGAGCAGTTCTTC.

In the case of this clone: The junction does not match germline at one end; this may be a read error. The V call is TRBV5-6, the J call TRBJ2-6, with D possibly TRBD1 on 5 matching bases. This CDR3 has 14 residues. The germline V gene has CDR1 SGHDT and CDR2 YYEEEE. CDR3 in DNA: TGTGCCAGCAGCTCGGCCTCTGGGGCCAACGGCCTGACTTTC. Its translation is CASSSASGANGLTF.

The chain employs TRBV6-4 and TRBJ1-1; a possible D gene is TRBD1 (5 bases). This CDR3 region has 15 residues. In germline, CDR1 is MRHNA, CDR2 SNTAGT. V was shortened by 0 bases and J by 8 bases, with 16 bases between the two germline ends. The CDR3 nucleotides read TGTGCCAGCAGTGACTCACGGGGCGGGAAGGTCGAAGCTTTCTTT. Amino acid sequence: CASSDSRGGKVEAFF.

The J gene is TRBJ2-7, the V gene TRBV7-9, with 11 bases identical to TRBD2. This CDR3 contains 17 residues. Germline CDR1 is SEHNR and CDR2 is FQNEAQ (reference sequence). Unmatched junction bases numbered 11, after V lost 5 bases and J lost 2 bases. The CDR3 DNA reads TGTGCCAGCAGCGGACGACCCGGGACTAGCGGAGCCTACGAGCAGTACTTC. This translates into CASSGRPGTSGAYEQYF.

This clone was seen a single time. The rearrangement links TRBV4-1 to TRBJ2-1; the D gene is possibly TRBD2 (6 bases). The germline CDR1 and CDR2 sequences are MGHRA and YSYEKL. The CDR3 totals 16 residues. The V end was cut by 3 bases, the J end by 9 bases, with 21 bases between. CDR3 sequence reads: CASSHIRDSTHGEQFF. The CDR3, as DNA: TGCGCCAGCAGCCATATCCGGGACTCCACGCACGGTGAGCAGTTCTTC.

This clone was detected only a few times. This sequence joins TRBV7-6 and TRBJ1-1, with D perhaps TRBD1 (6 bases). Trimming pared 5 bases from V and 5 bases from J, leaving 12 bases between. The CDR3 has 13 amino acids. Germline CDR1 SGHVS, CDR2 FNYEAQ. The CDR3 coding sequence is TGTGCCAGCAGCCAGGGGACCGGGACTGAAGCTTTCTTT. Protein: CASSQGTGTEAFF.

This sequence joins TRBV7-6 and TRBJ1-4; 8 bases are shared with TRBD1. V shed 4 bases and J 4 bases; nucleotides not matched to a gene: 5. The CDR3 loop spans 15 amino acids. The germline gives CDR1 SGHVS, CDR2 FNYEAQ. CDR3 bases: TGTGCCAGCAGCTCCCGGGACAGGTTTAATGAAAAACTGTTTTTT. It translates to CASSSRDRFNEKLFF.

The chain uses TRBV5-4 and TRBJ2-1; TRBD2 aligns across 14 bases. Germline CDR1 is SGHNT and CDR2 is YYREEE (reference sequence). The CDR3 is 18 amino acids. V gave up 4 bases and J gave up 8 bases; unmatched junction bases: 14. The chain's CDR3 is CASSPGTSGSVVWDEQFF. CDR3 DNA: TGTGCCAGCAGCCCCGGGACTAGCGGGAGCGTAGTTTGGGATGAGCAGTTCTTC.

This clone was recorded a few times. The chain is built from TRBV7-9 and TRBJ2-5; 8 bases agree with TRBD1. The junction had 9 bases not matched to a gene; V was cut back by 6 bases and J by 3 bases. The CDR3 covers 15 residues. Germline V gene lookup returns CDR1 SEHNR and CDR2 FQNEAQ (reference sequence). CDR3 nucleotides: TGTGCCAGCAGTTACCGTGGACAGGGCGAAGAGACCCAGTACTTC. It codes for CASSYRGQGEETQYF.

This clone was seen a few times. This chain uses TRBV6-4 with TRBJ2-1, with 10 bases identical to TRBD2. Germline CDR1 is MRHNA and CDR2 is SNTAGT. The CDR3 contains 15 residues. Trimming took 2 bases from V and 3 from J; bases not matched to a gene: 1. CDR3 region: CASSDGLADYNEQFF. In DNA, the CDR3 is TGTGCCAGCAGTGACGGACTAGCGGACTACAATGAGCAGTTCTTC.

The V call is TRBV15, the J call TRBJ1-4, with 7 bases fitting TRBD1. The germline gives CDR1 LNHNV, CDR2 YYDKDF (reference sequence). The CDR3 loop spans 15 amino acids. Trimming took 0 bases from V and 5 from J; bases not matched to a gene: 3. In DNA, the CDR3 is TGTGCCACCAGCAGAGATCCACAGGGGAATGAAAAACTGTTTTTT. The encoded protein is CATSRDPQGNEKLFF.